Following are 3 T cell receptor beta chains from one sample sequenced in a study of blood T cells in healthy people across ages. Together with a sample-barcoded 5' primer, a J-beta primer mix was included in a second PCR lasting about 7 to 12 cycles. TCRdb independently ran MiXCR on the 5' RACE reads; one entry per CDR3 protein. The data contain about 1 million distinct CDR3 sequences, under 45% of them singletons. The source material was blood. The receptors originated from a woman aged 55 to 70 in good health.

This clonotype showed up just once. At one of its ends the junction is not consistent with the germline gene, which may arise from a read error. This chain links TRBV10-3 with TRBJ2-3; no clear D. Germline V lookup: CDR1 ENHRY, CDR2 SYGVKD. This CDR3 spans 13 amino acids. CDR3 nucleotides: TGTGCCATCAGTGACAGACACACAGATACGCGGTATTTT. Translated: CAISDRHTDTRYF.

This clonotype was seen only a few times. The gene calls are TRBV7-9 and TRBJ2-3, with a tentative D call TRBD1 (6 bases). In germline, CDR1 is SEHNR, CDR2 FQNEAQ (reference sequence). The ends were cut back, 8 bases at V and 2 bases at J, with 14 bases in the middle. This CDR3 region has 14 residues. The CDR3 nucleotides read TGTGCCAGCGACGGGCCAGGGGCCACAGATACGCAGTATTTT. Translated: CASDGPGATDTQYF.

This clonotype was counted only a few times. The chain combines TRBV25-1 with TRBJ2-3; 11 bases align to TRBD2. J lost 3 bases, V lost 1 base, and 9 bases had no gene match. Germline CDR1 MGHDK, CDR2 SYGVNS. This CDR3 is built from 18 residues. In DNA, the CDR3 is TGTGCCAGCAGTGAATTGGAAAGAGCTAGCGGGAGGACAGATACGCAGTATTTT. Translating it yields CASSELERASGRTDTQYF.